This TCR beta chain was captured by sequencing in a study of identifying expanded T cells in peripheral blood. Trimming stripped 0 bases from V and 4 bases from J, with 7 bases between. CDR1 is LGHNA, CDR2 YSLEER, per germline. CDR3 size: 14 residues. Produced via immunoSEQ multiplex PCR; TCRdb's table is partial and in-frame only. Of approximately 90,000 clones listed, approximately 91% are singletons. The source is a person between 18 and 70 years old in good health. The specimen sequenced was blood. The genes are TRBV4-3 and TRBJ1-3; D not resolved. This CDR3 is CASSQDPSGNTIYF. In DNA form, the CDR3 reads TGCGCCAGCAGCCAAGACCCGTCCGGAAACACCATATATTTT.